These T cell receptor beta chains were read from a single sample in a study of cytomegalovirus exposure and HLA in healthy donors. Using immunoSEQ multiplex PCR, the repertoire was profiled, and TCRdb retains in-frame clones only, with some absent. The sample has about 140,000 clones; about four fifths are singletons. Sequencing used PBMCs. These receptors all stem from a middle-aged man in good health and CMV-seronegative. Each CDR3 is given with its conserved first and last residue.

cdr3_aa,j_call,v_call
CASSYLTDGYGYTF,TRBJ1-2,TRBV7-9
CASSTAGTNYGYTF,TRBJ1-2,TRBV19
CASSWTGGKDTQYF,TRBJ2-3,TRBV6-1
CASRRQGENTEAFF,TRBJ1-1,TRBV19
CASRDRVLNSPLHF,TRBJ1-6,TRBV19
CASSISGTVYAGYTF,TRBJ1-2,TRBV19
CASSIALTGIGQPQHF,TRBJ1-5,TRBV19
CASSHRSSGGANTGELFF,TRBJ2-2,TRBV5-1
CASKTRGGIKDYGYTF,TRBJ1-2,TRBV2
CASSTSPNEQFF,TRBJ2-1,TRBV28
CASSQEEGGNEKLFF,TRBJ1-4,TRBV4-2
CASSPSGQVKQYF,TRBJ2-5,TRBV6-5
CASSVGGNRVVTEAFF,TRBJ1-1,TRBV9
CASSNGTGPRNQPQHF,TRBJ1-5,TRBV7-9
CASGLGMNTEAFF,TRBJ1-1,TRBV5-1
CASSLDRGRTDTQYF,TRBJ2-3,TRBV18
CASSLRRGPNYGYTF,TRBJ1-2,TRBV27
CAISEGRADKADTQYF,TRBJ2-3,TRBV10-3
CASSFGVSEAFF,TRBJ1-1,TRBV28
CASSHSGLAANTEAFF,TRBJ1-1,TRBV4-3
CASSYSNSYEQYF,TRBJ2-7,TRBV19
CSVALPGYEQYF,TRBJ2-7,TRBV29-1
CASSPDREGNQPQHF,TRBJ1-5,TRBV18
CASSQGTGGMWEQYF,TRBJ2-5,TRBV4-1
CASSSPGSGGRGNEQFF,TRBJ2-1,TRBV4-3
CASSPMGQGLGGNTIYF,TRBJ1-3,TRBV18
CASSSPTGARYEQYF,TRBJ2-7,TRBV6-5
CASRQQGSGGFYEQYF,TRBJ2-7,TRBV2
CASSYSRSLNTEAFF,TRBJ1-1,TRBV6-5
CASSIVGDRSYQPQHF,TRBJ1-5,TRBV19
CASSYQTGGVEKLFF,TRBJ1-4,TRBV6-5
CASSEAGGGNQPQHF,TRBJ1-5,TRBV6-1
CASSRGHPETQYF,TRBJ2-5,TRBV11-3
CASSLGDNTDTQYF,TRBJ2-3,TRBV9
CASSHSTGLAGSGEQFF,TRBJ2-1,TRBV28
CASSLGDRGANTQYF,TRBJ2-3,TRBV11-2
CASSIGLAGSYSYEQYF,TRBJ2-7,TRBV5-4
CASSERSGSYNEQFF,TRBJ2-1,TRBV6-1
CASSPRGKGSYEQYF,TRBJ2-7,TRBV5-1
CASSLGSTGLEFF,TRBJ2-1,TRBV7-2
CASSSGRGPTGELFF,TRBJ2-2,TRBV18
CASSRDRIMNTEAFF,TRBJ1-1,TRBV6-5
CASSLFSGGGETQYF,TRBJ2-5,TRBV5-1
CASSIPDRNNQPQHF,TRBJ1-5,TRBV19
CASKGGGGFQETQYF,TRBJ2-5,TRBV25-1
CASRLPGTDTQYF,TRBJ2-3,TRBV10-3
CASKIQGSSYNSPLHF,TRBJ1-6,TRBV27
CASSQALPTGGNTIYF,TRBJ1-3,TRBV14
CASSVARDRGHYGYTF,TRBJ1-2,TRBV9
CASSKTGNQPQHF,TRBJ1-5,TRBV9